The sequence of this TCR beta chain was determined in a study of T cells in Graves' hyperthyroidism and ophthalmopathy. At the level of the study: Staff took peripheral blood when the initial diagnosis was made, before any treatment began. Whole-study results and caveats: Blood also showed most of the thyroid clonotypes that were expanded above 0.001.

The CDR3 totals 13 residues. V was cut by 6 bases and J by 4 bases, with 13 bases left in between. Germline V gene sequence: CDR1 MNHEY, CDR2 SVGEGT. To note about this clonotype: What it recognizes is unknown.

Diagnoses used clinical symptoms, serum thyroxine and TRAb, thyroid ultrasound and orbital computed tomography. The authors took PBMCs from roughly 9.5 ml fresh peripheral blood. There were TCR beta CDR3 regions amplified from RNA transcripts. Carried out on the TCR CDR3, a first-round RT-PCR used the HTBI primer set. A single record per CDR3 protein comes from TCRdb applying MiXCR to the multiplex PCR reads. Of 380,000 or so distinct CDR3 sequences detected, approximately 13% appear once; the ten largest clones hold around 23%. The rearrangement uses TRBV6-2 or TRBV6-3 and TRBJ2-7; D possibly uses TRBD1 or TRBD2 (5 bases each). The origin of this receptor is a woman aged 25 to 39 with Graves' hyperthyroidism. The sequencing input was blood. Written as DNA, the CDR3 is TGTGCCAGCAGCCCGGGACCGAGATACGAGCAGTACTTC. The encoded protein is CASSPGPRYEQYF.